Listed below are T cell receptor beta chains from one sample, sequenced in a study of human CD8 memory T cell subsets. No DNA is given; TCRdb re-called the 5' RACE reads and lists each CDR3 protein once. In all, the sample yields about 10,000 distinct CDR3 sequences. The sequencing sample was made of CD8+ T cells from PBMCs. These receptors all stem from a human donor in good health. Each CDR3 is given with its conserved first and last residue. Fields, in order: V gene, J gene, clone size, CDR3 protein. The size entry is marked missing in some rows and otherwise reads once, few, many or a size class.

>TRBV5-1|TRBJ2-3|NA
CASSPEAGNTDTQYF
>TRBV6-2/TRBV6-3|TRBJ2-1|NA
CASSSSLAGGPNEQFF
>TRBV28|TRBJ2-1|medium-sized
CASYSPGQGFANEQFF
>TRBV29-1|TRBJ1-2|NA
CSVEDPLKQGADGYTF
>TRBV2|TRBJ2-1|NA
CASSLSIMSYNEQFF
>TRBV5-6|TRBJ2-5|NA
CASSSTRGEDQYF
>TRBV29-1|TRBJ2-7|medium-sized
CSALGVSPSYEQYF
>TRBV7-8|TRBJ2-1|NA
CASSLAGGRARDNEQFF
>TRBV14|TRBJ2-7|NA
CASSQFPGLAYEQYF
>TRBV5-1|TRBJ2-7|NA
CASSLDRGQEQYF
>TRBV27|TRBJ2-2|NA
CATQYRDSGNTGELFF
>TRBV3-1|TRBJ2-2|NA
CASDDGYGTSGGTGELFF
>TRBV13|TRBJ1-1|NA
CASSPRDQGNTEAFF
>TRBV11-3|TRBJ1-1|NA
CASSSTGRTEAFF